The 7 T cell receptor beta chains presented below share a single source sample, sequenced in a study of T cell responses to AZD1222 COVID-19 vaccine. TCRdb's table, derived via immunoSEQ multiplex PCR, lists solely in-frame clones and lacks some. This sample yields more than 65,000 clones, of which approximately 85% are seen a single time; 3.4% belongs to the top ten. The input for sequencing was peripheral blood, taken 28 days after the second AZD1222 dose. These receptors were taken from an adult who received the AZD1222 COVID-19 vaccine.

This chain connects TRBV28 to TRBJ1-3, with D perhaps TRBD1 (6 bases). Germline CDR1 and CDR2: MDHEN and SYDVKM. V was trimmed by 5 bases and J by 2 bases, leaving 13 bases between them. This CDR3 is 15 amino acids long. CDR3 in amino acids: CASSTPGEAGNTIYF. The DNA for the CDR3 is TGTGCCAGCAGTACCCCAGGGGAGGCTGGAAACACCATATATTTT.

V and J are TRBV27 and TRBJ1-1; 10 nucleotides line up with TRBD1. The V gene end was trimmed by 4 bases and the J gene end by 5 bases; junction bases not matched to a gene: 4. CDR1 and CDR2 from the germline V gene are MNHEY and SMNVEV (reference sequence). The CDR3 length is 14 residues. CDR3 bases: TGTGCCAGCAGTTGGGACAGGGGAAAAACTGAAGCTTTCTTT. It encodes CASSWDRGKTEAFF.

The chain carries TRBV7-6 and TRBJ1-1; D gene unclear. From germline, CDR1 is SGHVS and CDR2 FNYEAQ. Trimming pared 3 bases from V and 0 bases from J, leaving 5 bases between. The CDR3 is 13 residues long. CDR3 sequence: CASSFNLNTEAFF. CDR3 coding DNA: TGTGCCAGCAGCTTTAATTTGAACACTGAAGCTTTCTTT.

This chain connects TRBV18 to TRBJ2-5; D remains ambiguous. The CDR3 is 11 residues long. With 3 bases removed from V and 2 bases from J, the gap between germline ends came to 1 base. CDR1 is KGHSH and CDR2 is LQKENI in the germline V gene. The CDR3: CASSPQETQYF. CDR3 DNA: TGTGCCAGCTCACCGCAAGAGACCCAGTACTTC.

The rearrangement links TRBV6-4 to TRBJ1-1, with D possibly TRBD1 on 6 matching bases. V lost 4 bases to trimming and J lost 4 bases, with 10 bases between them. The CDR3 is 13 amino acids. CDR1 is MRHNA and CDR2 is SNTAGT in the germline V gene. The CDR3 here is CASSGGGGTEAFF. The CDR3 coding sequence is TGTGCCAGCAGTGGCGGGGGCGGCACTGAAGCTTTCTTT.

The gene calls are TRBV21-1 and TRBJ2-7; the D segment call TRBD1 is taken from the table without a DNA check. TRBV21-1 is deemed a pseudogene. This CDR3 is built from 12 residues. The CDR3 sequence: CADQTGIYEQYF. Here the CDR3 DNA reads TGTGCCGACCAGACAGGGATTTACGAGCAGTACTTC.

The chain uses TRBV4-1 and TRBJ1-4; perhaps TRBD1 as D (5 bases). The germline gives CDR1 MGHRA, CDR2 YSYEKL. There are 16 residues in the CDR3. Trimming shortened V by 0 bases and J by 1 base, and 9 bases separated the two germline ends. Written as DNA, the CDR3 is TGCGCCAGCAGCCAAGAAACAGGCCAAACTAATGAAAAACTGTTTTTT. Translation gives CASSQETGQTNEKLFF.